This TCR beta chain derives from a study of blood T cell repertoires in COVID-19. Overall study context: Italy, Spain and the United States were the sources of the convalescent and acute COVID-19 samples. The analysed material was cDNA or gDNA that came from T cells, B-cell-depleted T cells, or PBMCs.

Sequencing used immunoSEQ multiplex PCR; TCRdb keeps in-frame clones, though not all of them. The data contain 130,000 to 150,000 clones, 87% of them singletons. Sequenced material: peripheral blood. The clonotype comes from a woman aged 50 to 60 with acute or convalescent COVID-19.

CDR3 loop: CASSVGAAQGGELFF. The CDR3, as DNA: TGTGCCAGCAGCGTAGGGGCGGCCCAGGGGGGGGAGCTGTTTTTT. V and J are TRBV9 and TRBJ2-2, with D possibly being TRBD1 (6 bases). Per germline, CDR1 SGDLS and CDR2 YYNGEE. V was pared by 0 bases and J by 8 bases, with 14 bases between. The CDR3 is 15 residues long.